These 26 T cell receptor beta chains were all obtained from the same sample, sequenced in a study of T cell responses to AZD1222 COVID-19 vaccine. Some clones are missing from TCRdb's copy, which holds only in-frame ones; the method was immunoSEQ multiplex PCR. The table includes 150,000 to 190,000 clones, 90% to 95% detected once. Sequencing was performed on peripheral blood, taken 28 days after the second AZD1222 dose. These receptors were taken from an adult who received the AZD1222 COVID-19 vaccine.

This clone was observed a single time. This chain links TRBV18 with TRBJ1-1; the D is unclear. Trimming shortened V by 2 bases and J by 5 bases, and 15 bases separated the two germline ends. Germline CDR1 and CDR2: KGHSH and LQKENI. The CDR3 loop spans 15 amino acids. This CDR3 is CASSPTAARGTEAFF. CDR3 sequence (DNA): TGTGCCAGCTCACCAACGGCAGCACGGGGTACTGAAGCTTTCTTT. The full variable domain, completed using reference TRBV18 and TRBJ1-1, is NAGVMQNPRHLVRRRGQEARLRCSPMKGHSHVYWYRQLPEEGLKFMVYLQKENIIDESGMPKERFSAEFPKEGPSILRIQQVVRGDSAAYFCASSPTAARGTEAFFGQGTRLTVV.

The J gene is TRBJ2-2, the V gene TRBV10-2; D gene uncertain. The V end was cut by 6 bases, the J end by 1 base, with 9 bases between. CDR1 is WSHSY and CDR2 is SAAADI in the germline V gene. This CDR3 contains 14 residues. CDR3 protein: CASRGLENTGELFF. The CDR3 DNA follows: TGCGCCAGCAGGGGTCTGGAGAACACCGGGGAGCTGTTTTTT.

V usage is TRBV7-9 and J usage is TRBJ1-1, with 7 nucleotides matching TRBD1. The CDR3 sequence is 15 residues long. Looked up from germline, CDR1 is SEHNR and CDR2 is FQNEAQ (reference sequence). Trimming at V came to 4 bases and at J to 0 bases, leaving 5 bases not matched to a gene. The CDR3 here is CASSSRDSLNTEAFF. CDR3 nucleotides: TGTGCCAGCAGCTCCCGGGACAGCTTGAACACTGAAGCTTTCTTT.

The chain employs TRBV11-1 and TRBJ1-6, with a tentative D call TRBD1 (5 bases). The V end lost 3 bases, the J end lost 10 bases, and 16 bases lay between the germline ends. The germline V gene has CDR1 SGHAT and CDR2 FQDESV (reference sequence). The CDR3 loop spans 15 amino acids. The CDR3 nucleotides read TGTGCCAGCAGCTTTGGACCCTCGACAGCCTCACCCCTCCACTTT. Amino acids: CASSFGPSTASPLHF.

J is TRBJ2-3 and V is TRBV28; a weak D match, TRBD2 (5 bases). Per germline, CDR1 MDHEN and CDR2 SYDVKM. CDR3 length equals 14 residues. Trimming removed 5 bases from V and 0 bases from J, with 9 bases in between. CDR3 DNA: TGTGCCAGCAGTAAGCGGTCTAGCACAGATACGCAGTATTTT. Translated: CASSKRSSTDTQYF.

This chain's CDR3 is CSANRDVFLHF. CDR3 nucleotide sequence: TGCAGTGCTAACAGGGACGTTTTCCTGCACTTT. The V call is TRBV20-1, the J call TRBJ1-6; a weak D match, TRBD1 (6 bases). Looked up from germline, CDR1 is DFQATT and CDR2 is SNEGSKA (reference sequence). V was pared by 4 bases and J by 19 bases, with 17 bases between. The CDR3 contains 11 residues.

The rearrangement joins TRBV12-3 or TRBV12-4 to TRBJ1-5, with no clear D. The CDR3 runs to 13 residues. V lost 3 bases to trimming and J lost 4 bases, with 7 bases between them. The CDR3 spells CASSLNRNQPQHF. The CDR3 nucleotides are TGTGCCAGCAGTTTGAACAGAAATCAGCCCCAGCATTTT.

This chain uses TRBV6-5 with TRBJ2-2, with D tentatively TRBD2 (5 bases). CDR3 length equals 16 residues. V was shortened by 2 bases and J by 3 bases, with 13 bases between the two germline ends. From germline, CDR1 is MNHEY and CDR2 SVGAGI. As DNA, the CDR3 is TGTGCCAGCAGTTACCCGCTAGGGAGTGACACCGGGGAGCTGTTTTTT. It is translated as CASSYPLGSDTGELFF.

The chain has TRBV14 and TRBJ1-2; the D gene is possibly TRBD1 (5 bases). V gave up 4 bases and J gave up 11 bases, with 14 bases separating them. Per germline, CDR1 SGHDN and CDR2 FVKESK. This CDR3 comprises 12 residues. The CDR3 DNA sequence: TGTGCCAGCAGCCCGACGGGACGGCAGTACACCTTC. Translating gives CASSPTGRQYTF.

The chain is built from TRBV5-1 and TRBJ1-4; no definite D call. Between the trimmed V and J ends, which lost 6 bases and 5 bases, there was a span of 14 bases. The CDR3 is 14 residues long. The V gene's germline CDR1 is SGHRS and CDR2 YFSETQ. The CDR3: CASTSGGRNEKLFF. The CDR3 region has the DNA TGCGCCAGCACGTCGGGAGGACGAAATGAAAAACTGTTTTTT.

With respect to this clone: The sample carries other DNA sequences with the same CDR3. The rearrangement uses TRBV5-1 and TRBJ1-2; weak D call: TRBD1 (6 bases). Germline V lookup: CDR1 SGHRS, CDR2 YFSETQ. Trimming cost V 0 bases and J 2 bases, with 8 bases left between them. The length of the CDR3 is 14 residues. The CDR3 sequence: CASSLAGTNYGYTF. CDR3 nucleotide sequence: TGCGCCAGCAGCTTGGCCGGGACAAACTATGGCTACACCTTC.

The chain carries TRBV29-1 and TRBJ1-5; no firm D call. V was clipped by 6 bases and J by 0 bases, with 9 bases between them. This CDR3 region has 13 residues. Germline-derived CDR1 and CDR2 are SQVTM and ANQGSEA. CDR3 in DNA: TGCAGCGTGTTAACTGCTAGCAATCAGCCCCAGCATTTT. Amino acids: CSVLTASNQPQHF.

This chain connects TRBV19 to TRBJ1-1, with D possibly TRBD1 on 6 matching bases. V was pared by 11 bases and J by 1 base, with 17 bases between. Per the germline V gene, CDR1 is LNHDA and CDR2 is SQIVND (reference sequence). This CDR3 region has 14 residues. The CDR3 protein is CAGRARGGNTEAFF. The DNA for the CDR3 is TGTGCCGGACGAGCCCGAGGGGGGAACACTGAAGCTTTCTTT.

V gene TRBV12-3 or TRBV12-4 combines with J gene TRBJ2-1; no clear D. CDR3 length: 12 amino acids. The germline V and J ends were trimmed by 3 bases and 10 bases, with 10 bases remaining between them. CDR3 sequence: CASSLVRWEQFF. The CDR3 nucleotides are TGTGCCAGCAGTTTGGTCAGGTGGGAGCAGTTCTTC.

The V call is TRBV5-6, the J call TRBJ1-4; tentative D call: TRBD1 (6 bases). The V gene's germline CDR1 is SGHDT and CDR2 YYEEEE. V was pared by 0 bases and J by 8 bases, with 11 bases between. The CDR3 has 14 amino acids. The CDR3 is CASSLGAQGEKLFF. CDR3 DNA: TGTGCCAGCAGCTTGGGGGCCCAGGGGGAAAAACTGTTTTTT.

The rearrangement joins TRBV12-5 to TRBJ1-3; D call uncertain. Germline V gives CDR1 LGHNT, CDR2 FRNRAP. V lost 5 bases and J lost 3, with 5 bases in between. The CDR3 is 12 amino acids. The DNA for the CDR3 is TGTGCTAGTGGTACAATTGGAAACACCATATATTTT. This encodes CASGTIGNTIYF.

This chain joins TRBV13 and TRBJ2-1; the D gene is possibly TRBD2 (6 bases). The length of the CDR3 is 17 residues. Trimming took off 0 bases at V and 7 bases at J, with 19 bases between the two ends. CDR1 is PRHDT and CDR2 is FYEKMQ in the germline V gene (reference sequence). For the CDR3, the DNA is TGTGCCAGCAGCTTAGGCCCGTTGGGGACCCGGGAGAATGAGCAGTTCTTC. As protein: CASSLGPLGTRENEQFF.

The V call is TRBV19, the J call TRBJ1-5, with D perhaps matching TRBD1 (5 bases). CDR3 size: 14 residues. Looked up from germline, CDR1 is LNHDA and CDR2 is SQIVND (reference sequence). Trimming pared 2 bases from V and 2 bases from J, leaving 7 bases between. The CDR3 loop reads CASSIQGRNQPQHF. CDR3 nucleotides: TGTGCCAGTAGTATACAGGGACGCAATCAGCCCCAGCATTTT.

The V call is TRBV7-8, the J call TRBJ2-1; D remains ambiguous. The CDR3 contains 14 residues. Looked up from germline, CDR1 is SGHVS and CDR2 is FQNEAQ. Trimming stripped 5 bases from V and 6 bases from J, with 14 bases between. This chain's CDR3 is CASSEPPGLNEQFF. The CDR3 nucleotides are TGTGCCAGCAGCGAACCCCCCGGGCTCAATGAGCAGTTCTTC.

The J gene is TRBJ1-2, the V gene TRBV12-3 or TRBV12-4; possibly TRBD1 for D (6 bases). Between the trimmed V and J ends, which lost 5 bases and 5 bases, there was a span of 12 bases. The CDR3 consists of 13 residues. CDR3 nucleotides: TGTGCCAGCAGTCACCCAGGGGATTATGGCTACACCTTC. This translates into CASSHPGDYGYTF.

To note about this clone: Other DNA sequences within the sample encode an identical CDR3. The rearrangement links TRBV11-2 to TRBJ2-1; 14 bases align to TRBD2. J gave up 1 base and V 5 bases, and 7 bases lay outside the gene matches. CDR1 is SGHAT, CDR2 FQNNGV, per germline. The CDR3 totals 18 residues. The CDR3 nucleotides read TGTGCCAGCAGCCCGGGACTAGCGGGAGTGCGATCCTACAATGAGCAGTTCTTC. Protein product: CASSPGLAGVRSYNEQFF. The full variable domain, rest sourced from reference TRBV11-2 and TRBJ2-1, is EAGVAQSPRYKIIEKRQSVAFWCNPISGHATLYWYQQILGQGPKLLIQFQNNGVVDDSQLPKDRFSAERLKGVDSTLKIQPAKLEDSAVYLCASSPGLAGVRSYNEQFFGPGTRLTVL.

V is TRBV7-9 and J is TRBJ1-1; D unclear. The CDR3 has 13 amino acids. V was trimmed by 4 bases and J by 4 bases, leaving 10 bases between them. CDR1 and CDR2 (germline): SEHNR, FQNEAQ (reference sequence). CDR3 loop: CASSSWAFTEAFF. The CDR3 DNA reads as TGTGCCAGCAGCTCCTGGGCCTTCACTGAAGCTTTCTTT.

As DNA, the CDR3 is TGTGCCAGTAGTATAGCCCCACCCAGGGCCCAGCATTTT. It encodes CASSIAPPRAQHF. The V gene is TRBV19, the J gene TRBJ1-5, with D possibly being TRBD1 (5 bases). V was trimmed by 1 base and J by 11 bases, leaving 12 bases between them. Germline-derived CDR1 and CDR2 are LNHDA and SQIVND (reference sequence). The CDR3 contains 13 residues.

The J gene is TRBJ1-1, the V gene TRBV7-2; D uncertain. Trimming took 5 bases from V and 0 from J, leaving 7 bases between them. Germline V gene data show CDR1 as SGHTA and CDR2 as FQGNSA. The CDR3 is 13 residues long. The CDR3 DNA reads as TGTGCCAGCAGCGGTCAAGTGAACACTGAAGCTTTCTTT. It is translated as CASSGQVNTEAFF.

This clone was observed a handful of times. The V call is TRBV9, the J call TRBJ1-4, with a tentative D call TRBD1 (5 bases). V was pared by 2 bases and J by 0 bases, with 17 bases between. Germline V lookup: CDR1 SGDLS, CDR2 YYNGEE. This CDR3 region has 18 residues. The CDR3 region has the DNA TGTGCCAGCAGCGTGGGGGGAGGGAGATTGGCAACTAATGAAAAACTGTTTTTT. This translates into CASSVGGGRLATNEKLFF.

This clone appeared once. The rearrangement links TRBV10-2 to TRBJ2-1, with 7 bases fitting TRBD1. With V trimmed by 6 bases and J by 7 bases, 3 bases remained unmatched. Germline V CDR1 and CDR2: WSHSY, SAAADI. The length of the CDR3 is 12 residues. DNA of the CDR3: TGCGCCAGCAGCGGACAGGCAAATGAGCAGTTCTTC. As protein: CASSGQANEQFF.